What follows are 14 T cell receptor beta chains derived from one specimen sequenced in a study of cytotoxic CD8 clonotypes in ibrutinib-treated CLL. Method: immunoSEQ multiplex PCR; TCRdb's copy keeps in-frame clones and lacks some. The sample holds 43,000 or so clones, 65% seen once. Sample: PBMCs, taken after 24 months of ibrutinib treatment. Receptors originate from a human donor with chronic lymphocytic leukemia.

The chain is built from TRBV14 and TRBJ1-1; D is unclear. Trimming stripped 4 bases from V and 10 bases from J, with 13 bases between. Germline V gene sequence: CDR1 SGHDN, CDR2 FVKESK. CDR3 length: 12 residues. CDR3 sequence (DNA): TGTGCCAGCAGCCGGACCGCAGTAGGAGCTTTCTTT. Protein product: CASSRTAVGAFF. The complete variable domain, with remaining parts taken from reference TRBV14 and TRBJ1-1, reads EAGVTQFPSHSVIEKGQTVTLRCDPISGHDNLYWYRRVMGKEIKFLLHFVKESKQDESGMPNNRFLAERTGGTYSTLKVQPAELEDSGVYFCASSRTAVGAFFGQGTRLTVV.

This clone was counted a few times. The CDR3 bases are TGTGCCAGCAGTTACCTCTTGATCAGGGGAAATTCACCCCTCCACTTT. Its translation: CASSYLLIRGNSPLHF. V and J are TRBV6-6 and TRBJ1-6, with a possible D match to TRBD1 (6 bases). CDR3 length: 16 amino acids. V dropped 2 bases and J dropped 7 bases, with 15 bases sitting between them. Germline V gene data show CDR1 as MNHNY and CDR2 as SVGAGI (reference sequence).

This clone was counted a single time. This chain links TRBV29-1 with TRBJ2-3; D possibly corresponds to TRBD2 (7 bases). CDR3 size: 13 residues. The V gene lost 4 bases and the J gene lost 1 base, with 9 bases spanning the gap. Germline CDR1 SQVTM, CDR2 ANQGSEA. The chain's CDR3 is CSVGGGGTDTQYF. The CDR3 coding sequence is TGCAGCGTTGGCGGGGGCGGCACAGATACGCAGTATTTT.

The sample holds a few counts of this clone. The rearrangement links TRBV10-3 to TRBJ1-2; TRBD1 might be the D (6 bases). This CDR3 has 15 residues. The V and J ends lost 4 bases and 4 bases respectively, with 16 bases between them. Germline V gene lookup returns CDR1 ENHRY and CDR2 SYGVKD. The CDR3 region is CAISAGQWGPYGYTF. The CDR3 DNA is TGTGCCATCAGTGCAGGACAGTGGGGCCCCTATGGCTACACCTTC.

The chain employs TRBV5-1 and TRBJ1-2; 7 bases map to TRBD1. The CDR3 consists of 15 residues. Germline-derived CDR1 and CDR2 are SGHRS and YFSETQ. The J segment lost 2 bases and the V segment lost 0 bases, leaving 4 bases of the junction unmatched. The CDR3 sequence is CASSLATTGNYGYTF. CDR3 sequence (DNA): TGCGCCAGCAGCTTGGCTACGACAGGGAACTATGGCTACACCTTC.

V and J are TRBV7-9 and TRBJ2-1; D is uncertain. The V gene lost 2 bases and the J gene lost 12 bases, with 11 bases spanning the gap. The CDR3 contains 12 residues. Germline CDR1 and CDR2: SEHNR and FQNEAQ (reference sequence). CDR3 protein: CASSLREERQFF. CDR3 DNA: TGTGCCAGCAGCTTACGCGAGGAACGGCAGTTCTTC.

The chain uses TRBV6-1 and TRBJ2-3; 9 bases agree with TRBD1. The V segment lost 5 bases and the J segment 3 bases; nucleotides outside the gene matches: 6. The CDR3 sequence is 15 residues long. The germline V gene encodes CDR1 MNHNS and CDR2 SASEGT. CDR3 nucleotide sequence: TGTGCCAGCAGTATCACCGGGACAGGGACAGATACGCAGTATTTT. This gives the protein CASSITGTGTDTQYF.

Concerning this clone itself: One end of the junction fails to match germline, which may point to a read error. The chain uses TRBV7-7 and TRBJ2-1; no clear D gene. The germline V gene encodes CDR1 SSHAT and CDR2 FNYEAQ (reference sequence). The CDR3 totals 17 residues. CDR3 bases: TGTGCTAGCAGCTTACCCCCGGAGCGAGCCTCCTACAATGAGCAGTTCTTC. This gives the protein CASSLPPERASYNEQFF.

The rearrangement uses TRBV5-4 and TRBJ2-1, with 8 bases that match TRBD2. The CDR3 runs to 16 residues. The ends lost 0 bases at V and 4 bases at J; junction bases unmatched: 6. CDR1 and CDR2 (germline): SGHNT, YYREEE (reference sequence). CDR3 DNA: TGTGCCAGCAGCTTGGTGGGCGGGGGGCGGTACAATGAGCAGTTCTTC. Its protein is CASSLVGGGRYNEQFF.

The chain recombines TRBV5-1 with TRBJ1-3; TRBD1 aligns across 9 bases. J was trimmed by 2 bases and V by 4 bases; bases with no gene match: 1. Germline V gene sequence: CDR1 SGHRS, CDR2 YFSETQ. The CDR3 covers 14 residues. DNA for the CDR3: TGCGCCAGCAGCACAGGGGGCGCTGGAAACACCATATATTTT. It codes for CASSTGGAGNTIYF. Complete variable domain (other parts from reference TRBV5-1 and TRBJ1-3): KAGVTQTPRYLIKTRGQQVTLSCSPISGHRSVSWYQQTPGQGLQFLFEYFSETQRNKGNFPGRFSGRQFSNSRSEMNVSTLELGDSALYLCASSTGGAGNTIYFGEGSWLTVV.

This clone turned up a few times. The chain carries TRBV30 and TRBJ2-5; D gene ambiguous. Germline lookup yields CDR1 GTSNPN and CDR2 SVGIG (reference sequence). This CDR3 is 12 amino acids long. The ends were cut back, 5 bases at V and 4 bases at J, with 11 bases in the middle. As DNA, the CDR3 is TGTGCCTGGGGTCCGGGTGGAGAGACCCAGTACTTC. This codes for CAWGPGGETQYF.

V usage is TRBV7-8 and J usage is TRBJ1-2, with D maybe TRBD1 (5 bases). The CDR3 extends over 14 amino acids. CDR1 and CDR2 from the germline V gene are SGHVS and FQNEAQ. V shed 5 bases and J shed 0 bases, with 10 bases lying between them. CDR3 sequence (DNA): TGTGCCAGCAGCATGACAGAGGCTAACTATGGCTACACCTTC. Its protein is CASSMTEANYGYTF.

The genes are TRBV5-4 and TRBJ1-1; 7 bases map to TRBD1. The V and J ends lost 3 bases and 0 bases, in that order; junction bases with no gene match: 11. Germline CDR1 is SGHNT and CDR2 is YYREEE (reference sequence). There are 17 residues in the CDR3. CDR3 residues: CASSYSLGQSMNTEAFF. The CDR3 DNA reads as TGTGCCAGCAGCTATTCTTTGGGACAGTCCATGAACACTGAAGCTTTCTTT.

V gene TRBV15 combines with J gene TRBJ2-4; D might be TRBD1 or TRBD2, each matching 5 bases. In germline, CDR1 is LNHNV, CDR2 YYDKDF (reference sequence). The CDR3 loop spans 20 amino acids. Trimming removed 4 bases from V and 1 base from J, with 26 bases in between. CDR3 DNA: TGTGCCACCAGCATGAGCCTTGAGGGGTCCCTAGTCATGGCCAAAAACATTCAGTACTTC. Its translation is CATSMSLEGSLVMAKNIQYF.